This T cell receptor (beta chain) came from a study of blood T cell repertoires in COVID-19. In the authors' methods: How many nucleated cells were present was estimated from reference gene primer amplification. Sequenced by immunoSEQ multiplex PCR; TCRdb stores in-frame clones only, minus some. V, J and clone size are taken as reported in that table, and D and trimming were inferred from the DNA itself. The table lists some 290,000 clones, roughly 87% of them singletons. CDR1 and CDR2 (germline): SGHTA, FQGNSA. V dropped 8 bases and J dropped 0 bases, with 17 bases sitting between them. This CDR3 has 15 residues.

The J gene is TRBJ2-7, the V gene TRBV7-2, with D possibly being TRBD2 (5 bases). The sequence was obtained from a woman between 45 and 65 years old who had recovered from COVID-19. The source material was peripheral blood. CDR3 DNA sequence: TGTGCCAGCGGCCCCGACTACTTCAGCTCCTACGAGCAGTACTTC. As protein: CASGPDYFSSYEQYF.